This T cell receptor beta chain originates from a study of cytomegalovirus exposure and HLA in healthy donors. Study details: The study placed 70% to 90% of its 398 genotyped donors in the Caucasian-associated ancestry cluster.

The PCR employed 60 Vbeta primers together with 13 Jbeta primers. The table came from immunoSEQ multiplex PCR; TCRdb's copy has only in-frame clones and leaves some out. The profile shows over 95,000 clones, about 64% of them singletons. Study-wide points: There were under 200 TCR beta chains listed as cytomegalovirus-associated. Using a false discovery rate of 0.05, a later analysis showed that 15,000 to 20,000 TCR beta sequences were associated with HLA alleles.

Of note for this clone: As yet, its antigen is unknown.

The receptor was derived from a man between 18 and 29 years old in good health and CMV-seropositive. What was sequenced was PBMCs.

The CDR3, as DNA: TGTGCCAGCAGCCAAGATGCAACCGGGACTAGGGAGCAGTACTTC. Translation gives CASSQDATGTREQYF. The rearrangement uses TRBV4-2 and TRBJ2-7, with 8 bases that match TRBD2. CDR3 size: 15 residues. The junction had 8 bases not matched to a gene; V was cut back by 0 bases and J by 7 bases. CDR1 is LGHNA and CDR2 is YNFKEQ in the germline V gene.